The next 28 T cell receptor beta chains were all read from a single sample in a study of molecular identifiers for immune sequencing clone quantification. From the PCR reads, TCRdb called clonotypes with MiXCR, one entry per CDR3 protein. The table records around 65,000 distinct CDR3 sequences, under 20% of them present only once. Source material: naive CD8+ T cells from blood, with Jurkat cell RNA spiked in. Subset defined: FACS-sorted CD8+CD4-CCR7+CD45RA+ naive T cells. All receptors derive from a human donor in good health. Some libraries in this study had Jurkat cell RNA spiked in.

Notes on this clonotype: This could be a read error, since a much larger clone is one nucleotide away. The chain combines TRBV6-5 with TRBJ1-2; D gene uncertain. The CDR3 length is 16 residues. Germline V gene data show CDR1 as MNHEY and CDR2 as SVGAGI. CDR3 nucleotide sequence: TGTGCCAGCAGTTACTCACCCTTCGGGGTTGACTATGGCTACATCTTC. It encodes CASSYSPFGVDYGYIF.

Remarks on this clonotype: A much larger clone differs from this one at a single base, so this may be a read error. V is TRBV6-2 or TRBV6-3 and J is TRBJ1-1, with a tentative D call TRBD1 (6 bases). Per germline, CDR1 MNHEY and CDR2 SVGEGT. This CDR3 is 18 amino acids long. CDR3 protein: CASSGIGGAGVVNTEALF. The CDR3 bases are TGTGCCAGCAGTGGGATCGGTGGCGCAGGGGTGGTGAACACTGAAGCTCTCTTT.

This clonotype showed up many times. V usage is TRBV7-2 and J usage is TRBJ2-1, with TRBD2 identical over 12 bases. In germline, CDR1 is SGHTA, CDR2 FQGNSA. V shed 10 bases and J 6 bases; nucleotides not matched to a gene: 13. The CDR3 extends over 16 amino acids. CDR3 loop: CATLAGGPGGGNEQFF. Written as DNA, the CDR3 is TGTGCCACCCTAGCGGGAGGGCCGGGAGGGGGCAATGAGCAGTTCTTC. Based on the CDR3 plus reference TRBV7-2 and TRBJ2-1, the full variable domain is GAGVSQSPSNKVTEKGKDVELRCDPISGHTALYWYRQSLGQGLEFLIYFQGNSAPDKSGLPSDRFSAERTGGSVSTLTIQRTQQEDSAVYLCATLAGGPGGGNEQFFGPGTRLTVL.

This clonotype was counted ten times or more. The gene calls are TRBV20-1 and TRBJ2-3; 7 bases are shared with TRBD2. The CDR3 is 15 amino acids. Germline values: CDR1 DFQATT, CDR2 SNEGSKA (reference sequence). V gave up 0 bases and J gave up 7 bases; unmatched junction bases: 10. CDR3 nucleotides: TGCAGTGCTAGAGACCCAGCGGGAATCCGAAATACGCAGTATTTT. This encodes CSARDPAGIRNTQYF.

As to this clonotype: A clone one base away is much larger, so this may be a read error. This chain joins TRBV4-1 and TRBJ2-2; D is perhaps TRBD1 (5 bases). The germline gives CDR1 MGHRA, CDR2 YSYEKL. The CDR3 spans 15 residues. Trimming pared 3 bases from V and 3 bases from J, leaving 11 bases between. The CDR3 coding sequence is TGCGCCAGCAGCCATGCAGGGTTGGACACCGGGGAGCTGTTTTTT. Its translation: CASSHAGLDTGELFF.

The CDR3 protein is CAWNWGVGTGELFF. The CDR3 DNA sequence: TGTGCCTGGAACTGGGGAGTCGGCACCGGGGAGCTGTTTTTT. The chain uses TRBV30 and TRBJ2-2; tentatively, D is TRBD2 (5 bases). The germline V gene has CDR1 GTSNPN and CDR2 SVGIG (reference sequence). This CDR3 region has 14 residues. The ends were cut back, 4 bases at V and 4 bases at J, with 13 bases in the middle. The full variable domain, its missing parts supplied by reference TRBV30 and TRBJ2-2, is SQTIHQWPATLVQPVGSPLSLECTVEGTSNPNLYWYRQAAGRGLQLLFYSVGIGQISSEVPQNLSASRPQDRQFILSSKKLLLSDSGFYLCAWNWGVGTGELFFGEGSRLTVL.

V gene TRBV7-6 combines with J gene TRBJ2-7; 11 positions match TRBD2. The CDR3 length is 16 residues. Unmatched junction bases numbered 12, after V lost 5 bases and J lost 6 bases. Per germline, CDR1 SGHVS and CDR2 FNYEAQ. The CDR3 loop is CASSARLEGLAAEQYF. The CDR3 bases are TGTGCCAGCAGCGCCCGTCTTGAGGGACTAGCGGCCGAGCAGTACTTC.

The V call is TRBV6-2 or TRBV6-3, the J call TRBJ2-7, with TRBD2 identical over 12 bases. Per the germline V gene, CDR1 is MNHEY and CDR2 is SVGEGT. The CDR3 consists of 15 residues. V shed 2 bases and J 5 bases; nucleotides not matched to a gene: 4. The CDR3 sequence is CASSYGLAGSHEQYF. The CDR3 bases are TGTGCCAGCAGTTACGGACTAGCGGGAAGCCACGAGCAGTACTTC.

The chain couples TRBV11-2 to TRBJ1-1; D perhaps matches TRBD1 (5 bases). The ends were cut back, 2 bases at V and 7 bases at J, with 11 bases in the middle. The germline V gene has CDR1 SGHAT and CDR2 FQNNGV. This CDR3 contains 13 residues. DNA of the CDR3: TGTGCCAGCAGCTTAAAGGGGATCTTTGAAGCTTTCTTT. Protein sequence: CASSLKGIFEAFF.

Points on this clonotype: This may be a read error, as it is one base from a much larger clone. This chain links TRBV7-8 with TRBJ1-1, with a tentative D call TRBD1 (6 bases). This CDR3 spans 14 amino acids. Germline-derived CDR1 and CDR2 are SGHVS and FQNEAQ. CDR3 amino acids: CASTSQGWHTEALF. CDR3 in DNA: TGTGCCAGCACCTCACAGGGCTGGCACACTGAAGCTCTCTTT.

This clonotype appeared a single time. Just one base apart from a much larger clone, this may be a read error. This chain uses TRBV7-9 with TRBJ1-2; D gene uncertain. Germline CDR1 SEHNR, CDR2 FQNEAQ (reference sequence). The CDR3 consists of 13 residues. The V end was cut by 7 bases, the J end by 6 bases, with 15 bases between. The CDR3 DNA reads TGTGCCAGCACCTCCCAGTATGCGGATGGCTACACCTTC. It translates to CASTSQYADGYTF.

Concerning this clonotype itself: A much larger clone sits a single nucleotide away, making a read error possible. V usage is TRBV7-9 and J usage is TRBJ2-4, with 13 bases aligning to TRBD2. CDR1 and CDR2 (germline): SEHNR, FQNEAQ (reference sequence). CDR3 length equals 18 residues. Here the CDR3 DNA reads TGTGCCAGCAGCCCCGAGCTTGGGACTAGCGGGATCCAAAACGTTCAGTACTTC. Protein: CASSPELGTSGIQNVQYF. The entire variable domain, with the rest obtained from reference TRBV7-9 and TRBJ2-4, is as follows: DTGVSQNPRHKITKRGQNVTFRCDPISEHNRLYWYRQTLGQGPEFLTYFQNEAQLEKSRLLSDRFSAERPKGSFSTLEIQRTEQGDSAMYLCASSPELGTSGIQNVQYFGAGTRLSVL.

The chain links TRBV27 to TRBJ2-7, with 16 bases identical to TRBD2. The CDR3 covers 18 residues. V was clipped by 8 bases and J by 0 bases; unmatched bases: 10. Germline V gene data show CDR1 as MNHEY and CDR2 as SMNVEV (reference sequence). Here the CDR3 reads CASGAGTSGRAPSYEQYF. The DNA for the CDR3 is TGTGCCAGCGGAGCTGGGACTAGCGGGAGGGCCCCCTCCTACGAGCAGTACTTC.

In this sample, this clonotype turned up a few times. The genes are TRBV29-1 and TRBJ2-2, with D possibly being TRBD2 (5 bases). The V end was cut by 6 bases, the J end by 9 bases, with 20 bases between. The CDR3 is 14 residues long. Germline lookup yields CDR1 SQVTM and CDR2 ANQGSEA. CDR3 loop: CSVGSGWVDRELFF. Written as DNA, the CDR3 is TGCAGCGTCGGCTCGGGATGGGTCGACAGGGAGCTGTTTTTT.

In this sample, this clonotype turned up many times. The rearrangement joins TRBV9 to TRBJ2-2; unclear D gene. The CDR3 length is 12 residues. The germline V gene has CDR1 SGDLS and CDR2 YYNGEE. Deletions cut 0 bases from V and 6 bases from J, with 3 bases between. DNA for the CDR3: TGTGCCAGCAGCGTAGGCTCCGGGGAGCTGTTTTTT. Residues: CASSVGSGELFF.

Many counts were recorded for this clonotype. J is TRBJ2-7 and V is TRBV5-4, with TRBD2 identical over 10 bases. The CDR3 sequence is 13 residues long. Germline V lookup: CDR1 SGHNT, CDR2 YYREEE (reference sequence). The V and J ends lost 3 bases and 3 bases, in that order; junction bases with no gene match: 0. The DNA for the CDR3 is TGTGCCAGCAGCTGGACTAGCGGCTACGAGCAGTACTTC. Amino acids: CASSWTSGYEQYF. The full variable domain, its missing parts supplied by reference TRBV5-4 and TRBJ2-7, is ETGVTQSPTHLIKTRGQQVTLRCSSQSGHNTVSWYQQALGQGPQFIFQYYREEENGRGNFPPRFSGLQFPNYSSELNVNALELDDSALYLCASSWTSGYEQYFGPGTRLTVT.

The chain carries TRBV7-6 and TRBJ2-7; 7 bases are a match to TRBD1. The CDR3 length is 14 residues. V was clipped by 5 bases and J by 2 bases; unmatched bases: 6. CDR1 is SGHVS and CDR2 is FNYEAQ in the germline V gene. The CDR3 here is CASSPWDRAYEQYF. The DNA for the CDR3 is TGTGCCAGCAGCCCCTGGGACAGAGCCTACGAGCAGTACTTC.

The rearrangement joins TRBV28 to TRBJ1-2; TRBD1 aligns across 7 bases. Germline-derived CDR1 and CDR2 are MDHEN and SYDVKM. J was trimmed by 6 bases and V by 7 bases; bases with no gene match: 17. The CDR3 has 16 amino acids. CDR3 sequence: CASTQRRGPGGDGYTF. CDR3 sequence (DNA): TGTGCCAGCACTCAACGGAGGGGGCCTGGGGGAGATGGCTACACCTTC.

At least ten counts were recorded for this clonotype. This sequence joins TRBV19 and TRBJ2-1; the D call may be TRBD1 or TRBD2 (5 bases each). Germline CDR1 reads LNHDA; CDR2 reads SQIVND (reference sequence). The CDR3 loop spans 17 amino acids. Trimming removed 4 bases from V and 2 bases from J, with 18 bases in between. CDR3 nucleotide sequence: TGTGCCAGTAGTACCCCTAAGAGGCAGGGACCCTACAATGAGCAGTTCTTC. Protein sequence: CASSTPKRQGPYNEQFF.

With respect to this clonotype: A much larger clone lies one base from this, so it may be a read error. V and J are TRBV2 and TRBJ1-1; D unresolved. The germline V gene has CDR1 SNHLY and CDR2 FYNNEI. Trimming took 3 bases from V and 3 from J, leaving 11 bases between them. The CDR3 is made up of 14 amino acids. The CDR3 sequence: CASSDGIPDTEAFF. In DNA form, the CDR3 reads TGTGCCAGCAGTGACGGGATCCCGGACACTGAAGCTTTCTTT.

At least ten counts were recorded for this clonotype. The gene calls are TRBV6-5 and TRBJ1-1, with TRBD1 as a possible D gene (6 bases). The V end was cut by 5 bases, the J end by 4 bases, with 14 bases between. Germline lookup yields CDR1 MNHEY and CDR2 SVGAGI. The CDR3 spans 14 residues. CDR3 DNA: TGTGCCAGCAGTCACAAATGGGGGCTCACTGAAGCTTTCTTT. As protein: CASSHKWGLTEAFF.

In its sample, this clonotype was seen many times. The rearrangement links TRBV20-1 to TRBJ2-7, with D possibly matching TRBD2 (6 bases). V lost 0 bases, J lost 5 bases, and 17 bases lay in between. CDR1 DFQATT and CDR2 SNEGSKA come from the germline V gene (reference sequence). There are 15 residues in the CDR3. This chain's CDR3 is CSARDPGLRFNEQYF. DNA of the CDR3: TGCAGTGCTAGAGACCCGGGACTCCGGTTCAACGAGCAGTACTTC.

This clonotype was counted ten times or more. The chain joins TRBV7-9 to TRBJ1-1; D gene unclear. This CDR3 has 12 residues. V gave up 3 bases and J gave up 10 bases, with 12 bases separating them. The germline CDR1 and CDR2 sequences are SEHNR and FQNEAQ (reference sequence). DNA of the CDR3: TGTGCCAGCAGCTTGTCCTCTAAAGGAGCTTTCTTT. This encodes CASSLSSKGAFF.

This clonotype was picked up many times. This chain joins TRBV6-6 and TRBJ1-5; the D is unclear. This CDR3 has 16 residues. CDR1 is MNHNY, CDR2 SVGAGI, per germline (reference sequence). Trimming shortened V by 8 bases and J by 0 bases, and 17 bases separated the two germline ends. CDR3 region: CASSIARIDSNQPQHF. DNA for the CDR3: TGTGCCAGCTCGATCGCCAGGATAGATAGCAATCAGCCCCAGCATTTT.

In its sample, this clonotype was seen many times. The rearrangement links TRBV27 to TRBJ1-2; 7 nucleotides line up with TRBD1. V lost 4 bases to trimming and J lost 7 bases; unmatched junction nucleotides: 12. CDR1 MNHEY and CDR2 SMNVEV come from the germline V gene (reference sequence). The CDR3 spans 15 residues. The chain's CDR3 is CASSYSGTASTGYTF. DNA of the CDR3: TGTGCCAGCAGTTACTCCGGGACAGCGTCCACTGGCTACACCTTC.

In its sample, this clonotype was seen many times. The chain links TRBV20-1 to TRBJ2-4; D possibly matches TRBD1 or TRBD2 (6 bases each). The CDR3 runs 15 residues. Germline-derived CDR1 and CDR2 are DFQATT and SNEGSKA (reference sequence). Trimming cost V 0 bases and J 5 bases, with 14 bases left between them. This CDR3 reads CSARDRGLGENIQYF. Written as DNA, the CDR3 is TGCAGTGCTAGAGATCGGGGGCTGGGCGAAAACATTCAGTACTTC.

Details on this clonotype: One base away lies a much larger clone, so this may be a sequencing read error. This chain links TRBV6-2 or TRBV6-3 with TRBJ2-1; D is unclear. Germline V gives CDR1 MNHEY, CDR2 SVGEGT. The CDR3 is 11 residues long. CDR3 sequence (DNA): TGTGCCAGCAGTACTAACAATGAGCAGTTATTC. It encodes CASSTNNEQLF.

This chain joins TRBV20-1 and TRBJ2-1; TRBD2 matches at 9 bases. The CDR3 sequence is 17 residues long. Trimming removed 3 bases from V and 0 bases from J; junction bases left unmatched: 9. Germline CDR1 reads DFQATT; CDR2 reads SNEGSKA (reference sequence). The CDR3 nucleotides read TGCAGTGCTAGTACCTTCTATAGCGGGAGCTCCTACAATGAGCAGTTCTTC. Amino acid sequence: CSASTFYSGSSYNEQFF.